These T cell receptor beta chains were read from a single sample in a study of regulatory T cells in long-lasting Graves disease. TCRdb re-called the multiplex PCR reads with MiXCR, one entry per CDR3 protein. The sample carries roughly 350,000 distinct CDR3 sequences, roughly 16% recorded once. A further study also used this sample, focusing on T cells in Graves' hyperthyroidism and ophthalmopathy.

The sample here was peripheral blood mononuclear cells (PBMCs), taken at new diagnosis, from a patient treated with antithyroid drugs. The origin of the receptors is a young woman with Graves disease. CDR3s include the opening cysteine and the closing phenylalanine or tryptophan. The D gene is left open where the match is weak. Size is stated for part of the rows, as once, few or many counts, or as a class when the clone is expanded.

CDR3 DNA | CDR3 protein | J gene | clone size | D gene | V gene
TGTGCCAGCAGTGAAATATGGGGCACTGAAGCTTTCTTT | CASSEIWGTEAFF | TRBJ1-1 | few | - | TRBV6-1
TGTGCCAGCAGCCAGTCAGGGACGCTAGCCAAAAACATTCAGTACTTC | CASSQSGTLAKNIQYF | TRBJ2-4 | many | - | TRBV3-1
TGTGCCAGCAGCCCAACAGGGGCAACGTCATACAATGAGCAGTTCTTC | CASSPTGATSYNEQFF | TRBJ2-1 | many | TRBD1 | TRBV7-2
TGCGCCAGCAGGGGCGAGGGGCCCCAGCATTTT | CASRGEGPQHF | TRBJ1-5 | few | - | TRBV5-1
TGCGCCAGCAGCCAAGAAGGCCCACCAGGGGTGAATGAGCAGTTCTTC | CASSQEGPPGVNEQFF | TRBJ2-1 | few | - | TRBV4-1
TGCGCCAGCAGCTTGGAGGCGCAGAGCTACGAGCAGTACTTC | CASSLEAQSYEQYF | TRBJ2-7 | many | - | TRBV5-1
TGTGCCAGCAGCTTTAGCGTAGGTACAGATACGCAGTATTTT | CASSFSVGTDTQYF | TRBJ2-3 | many | - | TRBV5-1
TGTGCCAGCAGTGAGGGATCCAGGGGAGTAGAAGAGCAGTACTTC | CASSEGSRGVEEQYF | TRBJ2-7 | many | - | TRBV6-2/TRBV6-3
TGTGCCAGCAGTGGACAGGGCGCTGAAGCTTTCTTT | CASSGQGAEAFF | TRBJ1-1 | many | TRBD1 | TRBV6-1
TGTGCCAGCAGTGCACCCGGGACAGCCTATGGCTACACCTTC | CASSAPGTAYGYTF | TRBJ1-2 | - | TRBD1 | TRBV27
TGCAGTGAAGCCAGGGACACTGAAGCTTTCTTT | CSEARDTEAFF | TRBJ1-1 | many | - | TRBV20-1
TGCAGTGCTCAGGGGGACGGGAACACTGAAGCTTTCTTT | CSAQGDGNTEAFF | TRBJ1-1 | few | TRBD1 | TRBV20-1
TGTGCCAGCAGTGCCATAGGGGATGAGCAGTTCTTC | CASSAIGDEQFF | TRBJ2-1 | - | - | TRBV2
TGTGCCAGCAGTGCATACGGGACAGGATTTGGAATCACTGAAGCTTTCTTT | CASSAYGTGFGITEAFF | TRBJ1-1 | many | TRBD1 | TRBV6-1
TGCGCCAGCAGTGCGGAGGGCCGCGCGGATACGCAGTATTTT | CASSAEGRADTQYF | TRBJ2-3 | many | - | TRBV5-1
TGTGCCAGCAGCCCCGGGGCGGGAAGCTCCTACAATGAGCAGTTCTTC | CASSPGAGSSYNEQFF | TRBJ2-1 | - | - | TRBV5-4
TGTGCCAGCAGCTTAGCGTCTGGGAGTTCACCCCTCCACTTT | CASSLASGSSPLHF | TRBJ1-6 | - | - | TRBV7-9
TGTGCCAGCAGCCCTGGGACAGCCGGGGAGCTGTTTTTT | CASSPGTAGELFF | TRBJ2-2 | many | TRBD1 | TRBV7-3
TGCAGTGCTATTCATACCGCTAGCGGGGATTTCGAGACCCAGTACTTC | CSAIHTASGDFETQYF | TRBJ2-5 | many | TRBD2 | TRBV20-1
TGTGCCAGCAGCTTCGGGGGGCGCACAGATACGCAGTATTTT | CASSFGGRTDTQYF | TRBJ2-3 | many | - | TRBV7-2
TGTGCCAGCAGCTTAGTCCCAGGACAGGGACCAGATACGCAGTATTTT | CASSLVPGQGPDTQYF | TRBJ2-3 | many | TRBD1 | TRBV11-2
TGTGCCAGCAGCCTAGAGGCGGAATCTTACACAGATACGCAGTATTTT | CASSLEAESYTDTQYF | TRBJ2-3 | few | - | TRBV5-6
TGTGCCAGCAGCTTGGTTGAAACGTCCTCTGGAAACACCATATATTTT | CASSLVETSSGNTIYF | TRBJ1-3 | - | - | TRBV5-6
TGTGCCAGCAGTGACTCTGAGAACACTGAAGCTTTCTTT | CASSDSENTEAFF | TRBJ1-1 | many | - | TRBV6-4
TGTGCCAGCCCTAGCGGGGGCCGGAGAAATGAGCAGTTCTTC | CASPSGGRRNEQFF | TRBJ2-1 | many | TRBD2 | TRBV28
TGTGCCACCAGTGATTTATGCAGGCAGGACTATGGCTACACCTTC | CATSDLCRQDYGYTF | TRBJ1-2 | - | - | TRBV24-1
TGTGCCAGCGAAAGGGGGCCCCTAAGGAACGAGCAGTACTTC | CASERGPLRNEQYF | TRBJ2-7 | many | TRBD1 | TRBV11-2
TGTGCCAGCAGCGGACCCGGGACTATCCTGAATGAGCAGTTCTTC | CASSGPGTILNEQFF | TRBJ2-1 | many | TRBD2 | TRBV9
TGCGCCAGCAGCTCCTATCCGGACAGGGGAGTCCACGAGCAGTACTTC | CASSSYPDRGVHEQYF | TRBJ2-7 | many | TRBD1 | TRBV5-1
TGTGCCAGCATCCGGACGGAGCTTGGGGGGCAGTTCTTC | CASIRTELGGQFF | TRBJ2-1 | - | - | TRBV5-8
TGCAGTGCTAGAGATGGAGTGGTAGAGCAGTACTTC | CSARDGVVEQYF | TRBJ2-7 | many | - | TRBV20-1
TGTGCCAGCAGTCCACACCCGTCATGGGTTGGAGGCTACACCTTC | CASSPHPSWVGGYTF | TRBJ1-2 | many | - | TRBV2
TGTGCCAGCAGTGATCGGTGGAGCTCCTACAATGAGCAGTTCTTC | CASSDRWSSYNEQFF | TRBJ2-1 | many | - | TRBV2
TGTGCCAGCAGTCCGATATGGGGGGGGGGACAGAGGAGCTCCTACGAGCAGTACTTC | CASSPIWGGGQRSSYEQYF | TRBJ2-7 | - | - | TRBV12-3/TRBV12-4
TGTGCCAGCAGGTCGTGGGGGGAAAGGCAGCCCCAGCATTTT | CASRSWGERQPQHF | TRBJ1-5 | many | - | TRBV28
TGCAGCGCCAAGGGTCGGGTACCTTCCGATGAGCAGTTCTTC | CSAKGRVPSDEQFF | TRBJ2-1 | many | - | TRBV29-1
TGCGCCAGCAGAACAGGGGACGTCTACGAGCAGTACTTC | CASRTGDVYEQYF | TRBJ2-7 | few | TRBD1 | TRBV5-1
TGTGCCAGCATCCTCCCCGCACAGTCTAGCACAGATACGCAGTATTTT | CASILPAQSSTDTQYF | TRBJ2-3 | - | - | TRBV7-9
TGTGCCAGCAGAGACAGGGGGCCGAATTCACCCCTCCACTTT | CASRDRGPNSPLHF | TRBJ1-6 | - | TRBD1 | TRBV9
TGTGCCATCTCACGGGGTGGGGCCTACGAGCAGTACTTC | CAISRGGAYEQYF | TRBJ2-7 | many | - | TRBV11-2
TGTGCCATTATCCGGGACAGGGGAAGTTCGAACTATGGCTACACCTTC | CAIIRDRGSSNYGYTF | TRBJ1-2 | - | TRBD1 | TRBV10-3
TGCAGTGCTAGGCGGGCCCTCGAGACCCAGCATTTT | CSARRALETQHF | TRBJ1-5 | few | - | TRBV20-1